This T cell receptor beta chain was recovered during a study of naive and memory T cell subsets. A UMI-containing oligonucleotide was joined by 3' ligation to the TCR cDNA template. V was trimmed by 6 bases and J by 0 bases, leaving 12 bases between them. Germline-derived CDR1 and CDR2 are MGHDK and SYGVNS. This CDR3 comprises 14 residues. The SP2 primer and nested alpha and beta constant region primers amplified ligated cDNA in four rounds. Each CDR3 protein gets one entry after TCRdb re-called the 5' RACE reads with MiXCR. Altogether about 62,000 distinct CDR3 sequences are present, around 8% being singletons, with the ten largest covering about a fifth.

This chain links TRBV25-1 with TRBJ2-7, with D hard to call. The receptor's source is a female donor in good health. The CDR3 reads CASSPTISSYEQYF. DNA for the CDR3: TGTGCCAGCAGCCCCACTATTAGCTCCTACGAGCAGTACTTC.